This T cell receptor beta chain stems from a study of cytomegalovirus exposure and HLA in healthy donors. The ends lost 3 bases at V and 6 bases at J; junction bases unmatched: 4. Germline V gives CDR1 KGHSH, CDR2 LQKENI. The CDR3 is made up of 13 amino acids. Method: immunoSEQ multiplex PCR; TCRdb's copy keeps in-frame clones and lacks some. The sample includes 250,000 to 400,000 clones, approximately 91% seen only once; the top ten take around 0.96%. Material for sequencing was PBMCs. This clonotype originated in a man between 25 and 39 years old in good health and CMV-seronegative. The V gene is TRBV18, the J gene TRBJ1-1, with 7 bases that match TRBD1. The CDR3 nucleotides read TGTGCCAGCTCACCTCAGGGGGTCGCTGAAGCTTTCTTT. This codes for CASSPQGVAEAFF.